This T cell receptor (beta chain) was documented in a study of T cell repertoires in cytomegalovirus infection (dated by TCRdb to 2018 to 2020). A note on the overall study: The HLA type of each donor mattered for the analysis, because public TCR beta signatures pointed to carriage of CMV infection along with the matching HLA type. Points the paper makes about the study in general: The ex vivo response was dominated by HLA-C-restricted CMV-specific TCR beta clonotypes, which also provided the single most frequent clonotype in two of eight donors. Cumulative frequency of public TCR beta family members discriminated carriers of CMV infection plus the relevant HLA type in this cohort and an independent approximately 370-donor cohort.

This clonotype was observed a few times. Its antigen is currently not known. The sample holds no much larger clone one base away, and base qualities are not on file. The sequencing machine was an Illumina HiSeq 1500. Using fastp trimming at Q25 and MiXCR clonotype assembly, TCRdb reanalyzed the public sequencing data and kept in-frame beta chains. A single entry per CDR3 protein holds the most common genes and DNA from its merged rows. Across this sample there are 680,000 or so distinct CDR3 sequences, with less than 40% seen only once. Around 3% of the sample is held by the ten biggest clonotypes. The CDR3 sequence holds 15 residues, the cysteine and phenylalanine included. The kept DNA is CDR3 alone, 45 bases in frame from the first base. At the junction V is shortened by 6 bases and J by 7 bases; bases outside the gene matches: 10. As encoded in the germline V gene, CDR1 is MDHEN while CDR2 is SYDVKM.

The sequence came from a human donor in good health (CMV status not recorded). Some clones in this sample may be carry-over from other donors' samples. Recombination joined TRBV28 with TRBJ1-5, with TRBD1 identical over 9 junction bases. Material for sequencing was PBMCs. The DNA is TGTGCCAGCAGCCACCGAGGGACAGGGAAGCAGCCCCAGCATTTT. It specifies CASSHRGTGKQPQHF.